This TCR beta chain was obtained from a study of blood T cells in healthy people across ages. Study-level findings and limits: The study found TCR beta diversity correlated strongly with naive T cell percentage. The fall in TCR beta diversity per million T cells was roughly linear with age.

The germline V gene encodes CDR1 LGHNA and CDR2 YNFKEQ. The CDR3 loop spans 13 amino acids. Together with a sample-barcoded 5' primer, a J-beta primer mix was included in a second PCR lasting about 7 to 12 cycles. TCRdb reprocessed the 5' RACE reads via MiXCR and lists one record per CDR3 protein. The sample lists under 1,100,000 distinct CDR3 sequences; approximately 25% were seen once. Comments on this clonotype: The target antigen is unknown.

Donors each provided roughly 10 milliliters of peripheral blood. They isolated at least 7 million PBMCs from each sample. This same sample was also taken into another study, of T cells of mothers and their children.

The material sequenced was blood. The rearrangement uses TRBV4-2 and TRBJ2-5; D might be TRBD2 (5 bases). The end of the DNA fits TRBJ2-7 better, so the J call may be wrong. The sequence derives from a girl aged 2 to 9 in good health. Written as DNA, the CDR3 is TGTGCCAGCAGCCTTAGGACTGACTACGAGCAGTACTTC. It is translated as CASSLRTDYEQYF.